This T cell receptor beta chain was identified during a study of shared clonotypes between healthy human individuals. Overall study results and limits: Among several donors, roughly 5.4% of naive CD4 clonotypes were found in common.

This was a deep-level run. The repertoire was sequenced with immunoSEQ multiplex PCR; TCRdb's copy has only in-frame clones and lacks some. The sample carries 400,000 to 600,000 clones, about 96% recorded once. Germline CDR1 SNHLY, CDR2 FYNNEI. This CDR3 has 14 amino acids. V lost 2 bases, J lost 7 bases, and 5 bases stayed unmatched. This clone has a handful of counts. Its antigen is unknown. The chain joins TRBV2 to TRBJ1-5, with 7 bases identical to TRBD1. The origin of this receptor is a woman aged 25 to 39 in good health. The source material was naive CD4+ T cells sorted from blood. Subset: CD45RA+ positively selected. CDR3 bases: TGTGCCAGCAGTGAAACAGGGGAGGACCAGCCCCAGCATTTT. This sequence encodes CASSETGEDQPQHF.